Listed here is a single T cell receptor (beta chain). The target antigen is unknown. The assay was immunoSEQ multiplex PCR, and TCRdb's table has in-frame clones only and misses some. The sample lists approximately 60,000 clones; around 83% were seen once. This specimen belongs to a study of a mutant IDH1 vaccine in newly diagnosed glioma. The CDR3 length is 20 residues. Looked up from germline, CDR1 is SGDLS and CDR2 is YYNGEE. Trimming at V came to 3 bases and at J to 1 base, leaving 20 bases not matched to a gene. Study results and limitations: Changes in top peripheral clonotypes did not appear linked to pseudoprogression.

The time point here: week 47, end of study. With topical imiquimod, each dose of the vaccine consisted of 300 ug of mutant IDH1 20-mer peptide. Sequenced material: PBMCs, taken from a glioma patient whose treatment included an IDH1 peptide vaccine. The J gene is TRBJ2-5, the V gene TRBV9; TRBD1 matches at 8 bases. This TCR was recovered from a woman aged 45-59 years with glioma. DNA for the CDR3: TGTGCCAGCAGCGCCGGCGATCTTGGAGGGACAGGACAATTCCAAGAGACCCAGTACTTC. As protein: CASSAGDLGGTGQFQETQYF.